Listed below are T cell receptor beta chains from one sample, sequenced in a study of blood T cells in healthy people across ages. Via MiXCR, TCRdb re-called the 5' RACE reads, giving one row per CDR3 protein. The data hold some 1.5 million distinct CDR3 sequences, with 25% to 30% observed a single time. The sequencing sample was made of blood. These receptors were taken from a woman under 40 in good health. The CDR3 runs from the conserved cysteine through the conserved F or W. A D gene is named only where the DNA matches it firmly. Part of the rows lack a size; the others show once, few, many or a class for expanded clones.

>.|TRBV12-3/TRBV12-4|TRBJ2-4|.
TGTGCCACGAGGGGCCTAGCCAAAAACATTCAGTACTTC
CATRGLAKNIQYF
>.|TRBV14|TRBJ2-5|TRBD2
TGTGCCAGCAGCCCAAGGGCGGGAGGTATGATGGAGACCCAGTACTTC
CASSPRAGGMMETQYF
>many|TRBV6-2/TRBV6-3|TRBJ2-5|.
TGTGCCAGCAGTTACGCAGGCCAGCGAGAGACCCAGTACTTC
CASSYAGQRETQYF
>.|TRBV28|TRBJ2-3|TRBD1
TGTGCCAGCAGTCGGACAGGGATAGATACGCAGTATTTT
CASSRTGIDTQYF
>many|TRBV4-2|TRBJ2-3|.
TGTGCCAGCAGCCAATTCCGACAGGGCACAGATACGCAGTATTTT
CASSQFRQGTDTQYF
>many|TRBV4-1|TRBJ2-4|.
TGCGCCAGCAGCTTCAAAAACATTCAGTACTTC
CASSFKNIQYF
>many|TRBV12-3/TRBV12-4|TRBJ2-1|.
TGTGCCAGCAGTTTTTGGGTAAATGAGCAGTTCTTC
CASSFWVNEQFF
>many|TRBV30|TRBJ1-2|TRBD1
TGTGCCTGGAGCCCGGACAGGACTAACTATGGCTACACCTTC
CAWSPDRTNYGYTF
>.|TRBV6-1|TRBJ2-1|.
TGTGCCAGCGGGAACCTCTACAATGAGCAGTTCTTC
CASGNLYNEQFF
>few|TRBV7-8|TRBJ2-5|TRBD2
TGTGCCAGCAGCTCTTGGGGGCTAGCGGGAGTGGAGACCCAGTACTTC
CASSSWGLAGVETQYF
>.|TRBV5-1|TRBJ2-3|.
TGCGCCAGCAGCGGGCAGGGACGCTACACAGATACGCAGTATTTT
CASSGQGRYTDTQYF
>many|TRBV12-3/TRBV12-4|TRBJ2-1|.
TGTGCCAGCAGTTCTCAAGAGAGCAATGAGCAGTTCTTC
CASSSQESNEQFF
>many|TRBV18|TRBJ2-7|.
TGTGCCAGCTCTTCAGACAGGTCCTACGAGCAGTACTTC
CASSSDRSYEQYF
>.|TRBV6-5|TRBJ1-4|.
TGTGCCAGCAGTTACTCGGCCGGAAATGAAAAACTGTTTTTT
CASSYSAGNEKLFF
>.|TRBV3-1|TRBJ1-1|.
TGTGCCAGCAGCGAGTTCGTGGGCGCTGAAGCTTTCTTT
CASSEFVGAEAFF
>.|TRBV7-2|TRBJ1-2|TRBD1
TGTGCCAGCAGCCTCTCTTATGGGACAGCCAGATATGGCTACACCTTC
CASSLSYGTARYGYTF
>.|TRBV9|TRBJ2-5|.
TGTACCAGCAGCCCGAGACCGGGGCCATCCCTCAGCGAGACCCAGTACTTC
CTSSPRPGPSLSETQYF
>many|TRBV12-3/TRBV12-4|TRBJ2-5|.
TGTGCCAGCAGCCGCATAGGCCCGGGGGAGACCCAGTACTTC
CASSRIGPGETQYF
>.|TRBV6-6|TRBJ2-3|.
TGTGCCAGCAGCGACCGAATAGGGGACGGAGATACGCAGTATTTT
CASSDRIGDGDTQYF
>.|TRBV11-2|TRBJ2-3|.
TGTGCCAGCAGCTCCATCACGGCGAGGGTGTTAAGTGATACGCAGTATTTT
CASSSITARVLSDTQYF
>.|TRBV6-1|TRBJ2-7|.
TGTGCCAGCAGACATTTCTACTACGAGCAGTACTTC
CASRHFYYEQYF
>many|TRBV6-2/TRBV6-3|TRBJ2-1|TRBD2
TGTGCCAGCAGCCCTGGGCGGGGGAAGTACAATGAGCAGTTCTTC
CASSPGRGKYNEQFF
>many|TRBV20-1|TRBJ2-7|.
TGCAGTGCCCTCATCGCGTCGGGGGACTACGAGCAGTACTTC
CSALIASGDYEQYF
>.|TRBV9|TRBJ1-1|.
TGTGCCAGCAGTACCGGGGGAGTCGGTACTGAAGCTTTCTTT
CASSTGGVGTEAFF
>few|TRBV29-1|TRBJ2-1|TRBD1
TGCAGCGTTGAAGATCTAAGAAGGACAGGGGGAAATGAGCAGTTCTTC
CSVEDLRRTGGNEQFF
>many|TRBV20-1|TRBJ2-4|TRBD2
TGCGGGGGACTAGCGGGCCTAGCCAAAAACATTCAGTACTTC
CGGLAGLAKNIQYF
>many|TRBV5-1|TRBJ2-1|TRBD2
TGTGCCAGCAGTTCGGGACTAGCGGTTTACAATGAGCAGTTCTTC
CASSSGLAVYNEQFF
>.|TRBV7-9|TRBJ2-7|TRBD2
TGTGCCAGCAGTAATAGCGGGAGGGGGTACGAGCAGTACTTC
CASSNSGRGYEQYF
>few|TRBV5-6|TRBJ2-6|TRBD1
TGTGTCAGCAGGAGAAGCACGGGACAGGGAGTCTCTGGGGCCAACGTCCTGACTTTC
CVSRRSTGQGVSGANVLTF
>many|TRBV29-1|TRBJ2-6|.
TGCAGCGTACTCTTGGCCAACGTCCTGACTTTC
CSVLLANVLTF
>few|TRBV6-6|TRBJ2-5|TRBD2
TGTGCCAGCAGTACCCTAGCGGGGGGACAGGTGTGGACCCAGTACTTC
CASSTLAGGQVWTQYF
>many|TRBV15|TRBJ2-7|TRBD2
TGTGCCACCAGCAGGGCCCGGGGACTAGCGGGAGAATGGGAGCAGTACTTC
CATSRARGLAGEWEQYF
>.|TRBV11-2|TRBJ2-2|.
TGTGCCAGCACCTCAATTAGCGGAACCACCGGGGAGCTGTTTTTT
CASTSISGTTGELFF
>.|TRBV7-3|TRBJ2-2|.
TGTGCCAGCAGCTCCGGGACTCCCACCGGGGAGCGGTTTTTT
CASSSGTPTGERFF
>few|TRBV2|TRBJ2-3|TRBD1
TGTGCCAGCAGGATATCACTGACAGGGGGAACAGATACGCAGTATTTT
CASRISLTGGTDTQYF
>many|TRBV5-1|TRBJ2-7|.
TGCGCCAGCAGCCCTCCCGGGACACGAAGCTCCTACGAGCAGTACTTC
CASSPPGTRSSYEQYF
>few|TRBV29-1|TRBJ2-1|.
TGCAGCGTTGGGTCTAGCCCTCTATACAATGAGCAGTTCTTC
CSVGSSPLYNEQFF
>.|TRBV5-1|TRBJ2-5|.
TGCGCCAGCAGCTTGGGAGGGGCCCCAAGCCAAGAGACCCAGTACTTC
CASSLGGAPSQETQYF
>.|TRBV5-1|TRBJ2-5|.
TGCGCCAGCAGCTTGCGACAAGGAAGGGAAGAGACCCAGTACTTC
CASSLRQGREETQYF
>.|TRBV10-2|TRBJ2-5|.
TGCGCCCGCAGTGAGTCGGGGGCTCAAGAGACCCAGTACTTC
CARSESGAQETQYF
>few|TRBV12-3/TRBV12-4|TRBJ2-1|.
TGTGCCAGCAGCTTTGAGTGGACTTCTAATGAGCAGTTCTTC
CASSFEWTSNEQFF
>few|TRBV4-1|TRBJ2-7|.
TGCGCCAGCAGCCAAGGAGACTTACAGTCCTACGAGCAGTACTTC
CASSQGDLQSYEQYF
>many|TRBV29-1|TRBJ1-2|TRBD1
TGCAGCGGTACAGGGGCTGCCTATGGCTACACCTTC
CSGTGAAYGYTF